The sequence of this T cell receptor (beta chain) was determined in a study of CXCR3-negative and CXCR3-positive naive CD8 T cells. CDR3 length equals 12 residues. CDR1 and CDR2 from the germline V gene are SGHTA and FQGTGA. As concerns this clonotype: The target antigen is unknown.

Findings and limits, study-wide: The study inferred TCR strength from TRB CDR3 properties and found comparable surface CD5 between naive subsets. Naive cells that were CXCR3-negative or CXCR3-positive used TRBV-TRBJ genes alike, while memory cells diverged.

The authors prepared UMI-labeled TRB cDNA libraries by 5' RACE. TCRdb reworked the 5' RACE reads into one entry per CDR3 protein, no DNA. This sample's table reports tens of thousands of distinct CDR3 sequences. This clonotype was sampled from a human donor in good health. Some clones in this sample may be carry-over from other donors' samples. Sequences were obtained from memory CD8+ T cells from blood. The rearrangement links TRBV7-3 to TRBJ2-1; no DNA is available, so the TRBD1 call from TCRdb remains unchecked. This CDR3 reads CASSQGWGEQFF.